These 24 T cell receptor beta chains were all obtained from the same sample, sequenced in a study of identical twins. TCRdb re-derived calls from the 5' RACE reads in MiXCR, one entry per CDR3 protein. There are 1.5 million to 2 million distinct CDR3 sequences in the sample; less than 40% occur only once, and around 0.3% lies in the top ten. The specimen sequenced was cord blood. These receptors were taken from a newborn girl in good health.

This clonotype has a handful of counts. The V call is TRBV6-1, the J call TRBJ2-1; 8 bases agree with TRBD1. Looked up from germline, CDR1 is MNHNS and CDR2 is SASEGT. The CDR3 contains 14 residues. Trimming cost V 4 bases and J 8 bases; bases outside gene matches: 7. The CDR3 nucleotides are TGTGCCAGCAGTGTCAGGACAGGGTATCATGAGCAGTTCTTC. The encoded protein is CASSVRTGYHEQFF.

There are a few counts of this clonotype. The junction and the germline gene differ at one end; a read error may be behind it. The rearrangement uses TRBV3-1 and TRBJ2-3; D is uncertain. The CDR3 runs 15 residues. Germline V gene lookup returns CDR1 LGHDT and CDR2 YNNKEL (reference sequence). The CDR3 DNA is TGTGCCAGCGGCCAAGAACCCTCACGCACAGATACGCAGTATTTT. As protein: CASGQEPSRTDTQYF.

Here the CDR3 DNA reads TGCAGTGCTAGGGCTAGCGGAGATTACAATGAGCAGTACTTC. Protein sequence: CSARASGDYNEQYF. This chain joins TRBV20-1 and TRBJ2-1, with 7 positions matching TRBD2. The J call may be wrong; the DNA end is better matched by TRBJ2-7. The CDR3 loop spans 14 amino acids. Germline lookup yields CDR1 DFQATT and CDR2 SNEGSKA (reference sequence).

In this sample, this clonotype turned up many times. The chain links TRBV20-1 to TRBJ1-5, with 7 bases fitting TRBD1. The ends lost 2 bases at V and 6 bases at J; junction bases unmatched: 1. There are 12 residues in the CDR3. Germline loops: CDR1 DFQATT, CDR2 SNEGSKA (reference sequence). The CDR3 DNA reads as TGCAGTGCTAGACAGGGGGGTCAGCCCCAGCATTTT. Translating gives CSARQGGQPQHF.

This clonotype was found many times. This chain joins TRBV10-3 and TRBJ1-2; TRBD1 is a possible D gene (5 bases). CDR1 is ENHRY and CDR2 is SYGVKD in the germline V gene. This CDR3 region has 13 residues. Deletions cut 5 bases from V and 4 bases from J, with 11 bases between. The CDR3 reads CAISQTVTYGYTF. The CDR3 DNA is TGTGCCATCAGTCAGACAGTCACCTATGGCTACACCTTC.

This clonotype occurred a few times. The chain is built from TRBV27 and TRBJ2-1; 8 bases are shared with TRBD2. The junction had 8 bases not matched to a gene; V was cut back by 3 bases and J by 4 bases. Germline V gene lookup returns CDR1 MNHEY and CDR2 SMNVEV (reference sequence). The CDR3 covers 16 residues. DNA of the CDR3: TGTGCCAGCAGTTTCCTCGGGACTAGAAAATACAATGAGCAGTTCTTC. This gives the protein CASSFLGTRKYNEQFF.

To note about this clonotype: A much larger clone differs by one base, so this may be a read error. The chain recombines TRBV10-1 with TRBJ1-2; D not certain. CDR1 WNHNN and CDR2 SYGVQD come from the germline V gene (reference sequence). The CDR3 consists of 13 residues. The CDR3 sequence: CASSESTVGGCTF. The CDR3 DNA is TGCGCCAGCAGTGAGTCAACAGTGGGAGGCTGCACCTTC.

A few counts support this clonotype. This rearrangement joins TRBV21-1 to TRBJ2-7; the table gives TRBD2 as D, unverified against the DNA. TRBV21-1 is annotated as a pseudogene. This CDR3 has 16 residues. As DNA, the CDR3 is TGTGCCAGCAGCAAATTGGCGCTAGCGGGAGAAAACGAGCAGTACTTC. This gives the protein CASSKLALAGENEQYF.

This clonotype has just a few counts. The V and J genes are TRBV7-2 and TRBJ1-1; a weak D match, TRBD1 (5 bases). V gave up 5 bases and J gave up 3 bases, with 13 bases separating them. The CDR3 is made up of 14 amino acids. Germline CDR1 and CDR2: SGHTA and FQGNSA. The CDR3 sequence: CASSTDSLHTEAFF. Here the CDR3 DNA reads TGTGCCAGCAGCACCGACAGCCTGCACACTGAAGCTTTCTTT.

The CDR3 here is CSVRLAGVNTQYF. CDR3 bases: TGCAGCGTCCGACTAGCGGGGGTCAATACGCAGTATTTT. The rearrangement joins TRBV29-1 to TRBJ2-3; 12 nucleotides agree with TRBD2. The CDR3 has 13 residues. Looked up from germline, CDR1 is SQVTM and CDR2 is ANQGSEA. V gave up 6 bases and J gave up 7 bases; unmatched junction bases: 5.

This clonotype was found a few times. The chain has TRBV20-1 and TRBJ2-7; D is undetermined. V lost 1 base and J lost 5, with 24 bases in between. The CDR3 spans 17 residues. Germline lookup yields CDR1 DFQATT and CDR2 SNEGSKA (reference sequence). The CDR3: CSARANPRRWVVDEQYF. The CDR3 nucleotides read TGCAGTGCTAGAGCCAATCCCCGGCGGTGGGTGGTCGACGAGCAGTACTTC.

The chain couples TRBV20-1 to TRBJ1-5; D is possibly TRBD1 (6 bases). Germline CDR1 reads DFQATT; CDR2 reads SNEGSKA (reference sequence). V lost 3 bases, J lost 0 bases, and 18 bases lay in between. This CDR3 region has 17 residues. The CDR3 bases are TGCAGTGCTAGTTGGGGGGCAGGGGCTTATAGCAATCAGCCCCAGCATTTT. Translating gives CSASWGAGAYSNQPQHF.

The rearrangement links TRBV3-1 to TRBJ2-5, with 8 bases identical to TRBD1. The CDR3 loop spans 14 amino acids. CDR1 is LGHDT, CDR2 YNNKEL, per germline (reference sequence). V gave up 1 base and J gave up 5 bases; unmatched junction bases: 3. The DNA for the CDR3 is TGTGCCAGCAGCCAAGGAACAGGGGGGGAGACCCAGTACTTC. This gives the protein CASSQGTGGETQYF.

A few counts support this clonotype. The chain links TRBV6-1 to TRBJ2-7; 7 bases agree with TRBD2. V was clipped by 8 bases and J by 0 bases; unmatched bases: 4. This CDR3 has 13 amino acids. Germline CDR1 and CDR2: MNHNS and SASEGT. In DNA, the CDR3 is TGTGCCAGCTGCGGGGGTTTCTCCTACGAGCAGTACTTC. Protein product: CASCGGFSYEQYF.

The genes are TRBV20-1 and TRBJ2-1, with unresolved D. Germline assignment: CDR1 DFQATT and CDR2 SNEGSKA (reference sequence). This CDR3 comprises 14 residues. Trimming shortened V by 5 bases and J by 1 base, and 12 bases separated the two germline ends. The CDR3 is CSAPSRHSYNEQFF. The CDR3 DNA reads TGCAGTGCTCCATCGAGGCATTCCTACAATGAGCAGTTCTTC.

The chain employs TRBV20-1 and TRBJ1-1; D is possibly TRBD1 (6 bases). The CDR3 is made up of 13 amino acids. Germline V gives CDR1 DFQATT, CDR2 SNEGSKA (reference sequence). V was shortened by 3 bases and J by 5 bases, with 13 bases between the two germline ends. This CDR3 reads CSASRGARTEAFF. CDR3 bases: TGCAGTGCTAGCCGGGGGGCCAGGACTGAAGCTTTCTTT.

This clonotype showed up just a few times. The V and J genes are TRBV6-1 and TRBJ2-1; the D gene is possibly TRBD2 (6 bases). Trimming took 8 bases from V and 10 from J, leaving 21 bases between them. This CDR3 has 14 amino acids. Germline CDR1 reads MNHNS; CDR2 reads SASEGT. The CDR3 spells CASAGTVLSREQFF. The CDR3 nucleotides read TGTGCCAGCGCGGGGACTGTGTTGTCTAGGGAGCAGTTCTTC.

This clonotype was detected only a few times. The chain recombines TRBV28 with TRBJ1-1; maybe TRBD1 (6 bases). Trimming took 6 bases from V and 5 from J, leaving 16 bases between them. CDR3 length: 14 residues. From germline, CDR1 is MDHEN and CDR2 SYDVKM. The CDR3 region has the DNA TGTGCCAGCAGGACTACAGGGCGTCGGACTGAAGCTTTCTTT. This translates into CASRTTGRRTEAFF.

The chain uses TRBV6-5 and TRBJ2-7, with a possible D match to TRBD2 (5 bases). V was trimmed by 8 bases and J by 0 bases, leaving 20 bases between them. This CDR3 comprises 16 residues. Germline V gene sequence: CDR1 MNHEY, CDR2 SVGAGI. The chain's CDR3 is CASGPGKATSSYEQYF. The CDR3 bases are TGTGCCAGCGGGCCCGGGAAAGCGACGAGCTCCTACGAGCAGTACTTC.

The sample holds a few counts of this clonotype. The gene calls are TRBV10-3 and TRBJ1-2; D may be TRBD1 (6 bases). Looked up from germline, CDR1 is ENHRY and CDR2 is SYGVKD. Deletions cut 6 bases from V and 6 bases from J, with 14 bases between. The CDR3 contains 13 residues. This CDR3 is CAISPGALDGYTF. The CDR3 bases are TGTGCCATCAGCCCGGGGGCATTGGATGGCTACACCTTC.

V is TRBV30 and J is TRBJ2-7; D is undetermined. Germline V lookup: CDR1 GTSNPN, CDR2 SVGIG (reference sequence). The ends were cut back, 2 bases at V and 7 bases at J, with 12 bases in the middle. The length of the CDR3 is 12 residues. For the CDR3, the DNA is TGTGCCTGGAGTAGTATGGGTAGGGAGCAGTACTTC. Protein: CAWSSMGREQYF.

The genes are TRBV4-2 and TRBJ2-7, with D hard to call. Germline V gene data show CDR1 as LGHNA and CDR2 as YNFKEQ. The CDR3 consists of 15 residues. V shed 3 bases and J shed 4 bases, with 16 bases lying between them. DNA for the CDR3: TGTGCCAGCAGCCAGCTTTTCGGTAGACCTTACGAGCAGTACTTC. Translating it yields CASSQLFGRPYEQYF.

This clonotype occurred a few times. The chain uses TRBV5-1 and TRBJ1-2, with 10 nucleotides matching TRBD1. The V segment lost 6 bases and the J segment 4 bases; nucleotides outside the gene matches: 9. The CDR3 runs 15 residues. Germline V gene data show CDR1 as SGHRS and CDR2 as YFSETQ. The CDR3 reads CASNPGTGEFYGYTF. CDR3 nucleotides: TGCGCCAGCAACCCTGGGACAGGGGAATTCTATGGCTACACCTTC.

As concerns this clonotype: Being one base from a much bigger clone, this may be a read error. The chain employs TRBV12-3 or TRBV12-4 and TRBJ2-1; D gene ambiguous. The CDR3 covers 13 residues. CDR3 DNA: TGTGCCGGCAGTTTAGGTAGGGTTGCCGGGCAGTTCTTC. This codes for CAGSLGRVAGQFF.